This T cell receptor beta chain was recovered during a study of CD8+ T cells in alopecia areata. Study-wide points: Sequences from scalp samples also cover resident alphabeta T cells of normal skin.

Trimming took 1 base from V and 4 from J; bases not matched to a gene: 4. Germline assignment: CDR1 NSHNY and CDR2 SYGAGN. The CDR3 loop spans 15 amino acids. Note on this clone: Its antigen is unidentified. Mouse gene names and germline throughout. Read coverage stops 4 residues before the CDR3 terminus; the germline J gene supplies the remainder.

After isolation, RNA underwent reverse transcription to generate cDNA as the sequencing template. Sequencing was performed with immunoSEQ multiplex PCR; in TCRdb, only in-frame clones are kept and a portion is missing. This sample comprises over 100,000 clones, none seen once only. The clonotype was recovered from a C3H/HeJ mouse with alopecia areata. For this strain, the MHC haplotype corresponds to H2-k. The V and J genes are TRBV13-1 and TRBJ1-4, with TRBD1 identical over 7 bases. Sequencing was carried out using lesional skin. The sequenced part of the CDR3 DNA is TGTGCCAGCAGTGATCACCGGGACAGCAACGAA. Protein sequence: CASSDHRDSNE. The CDR3 as a whole reads CASSDHRDSNERLFF.